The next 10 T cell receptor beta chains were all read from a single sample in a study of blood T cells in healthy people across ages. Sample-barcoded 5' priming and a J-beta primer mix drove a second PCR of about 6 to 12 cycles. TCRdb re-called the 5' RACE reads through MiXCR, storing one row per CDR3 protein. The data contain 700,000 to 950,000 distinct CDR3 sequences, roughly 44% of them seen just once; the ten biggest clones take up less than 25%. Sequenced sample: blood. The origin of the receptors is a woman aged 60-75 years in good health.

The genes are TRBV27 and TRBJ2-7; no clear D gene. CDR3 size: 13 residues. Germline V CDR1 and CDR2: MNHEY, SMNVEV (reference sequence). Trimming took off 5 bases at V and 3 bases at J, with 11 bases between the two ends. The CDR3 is CASSPRSNYEQYF. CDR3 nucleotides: TGTGCCAGCAGTCCACGGTCCAACTACGAGCAGTACTTC.

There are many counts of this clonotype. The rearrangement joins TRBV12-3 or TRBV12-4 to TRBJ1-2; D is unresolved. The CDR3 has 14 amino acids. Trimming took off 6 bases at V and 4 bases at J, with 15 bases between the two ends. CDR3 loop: CASRADTTTYGYTF. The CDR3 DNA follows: TGTGCCAGCAGGGCCGACACCACTACCTATGGCTACACCTTC.

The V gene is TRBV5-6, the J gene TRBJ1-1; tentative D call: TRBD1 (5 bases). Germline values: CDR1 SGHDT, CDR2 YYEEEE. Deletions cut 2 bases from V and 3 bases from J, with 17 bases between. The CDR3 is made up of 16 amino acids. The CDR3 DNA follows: TGTGCCAGCAGCTTTCGGGTAATAGCGGGGCACACTGAAGCTTTCTTT. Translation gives CASSFRVIAGHTEAFF.

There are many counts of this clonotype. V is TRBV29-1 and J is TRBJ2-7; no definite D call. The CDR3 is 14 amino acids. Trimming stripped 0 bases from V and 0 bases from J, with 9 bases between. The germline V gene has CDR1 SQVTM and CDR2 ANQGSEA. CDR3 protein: CSVEEPGNSYEQYF. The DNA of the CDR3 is TGCAGCGTTGAAGAGCCGGGCAACTCCTACGAGCAGTACTTC.

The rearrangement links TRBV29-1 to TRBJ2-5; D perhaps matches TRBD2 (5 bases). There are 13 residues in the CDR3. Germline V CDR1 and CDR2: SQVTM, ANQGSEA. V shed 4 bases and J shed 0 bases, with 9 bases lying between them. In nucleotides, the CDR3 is TGCAGCGTTGGCCGGGGAAACCAAGAGACCCAGTACTTC. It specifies CSVGRGNQETQYF.

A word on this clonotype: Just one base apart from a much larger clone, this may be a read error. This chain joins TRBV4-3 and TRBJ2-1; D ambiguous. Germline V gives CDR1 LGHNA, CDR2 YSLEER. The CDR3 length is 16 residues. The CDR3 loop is CASSQDIGLLGDERFF. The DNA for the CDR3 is TGCGCCAGCAGCCAAGATATCGGATTGTTAGGCGATGAGCGGTTCTTC.

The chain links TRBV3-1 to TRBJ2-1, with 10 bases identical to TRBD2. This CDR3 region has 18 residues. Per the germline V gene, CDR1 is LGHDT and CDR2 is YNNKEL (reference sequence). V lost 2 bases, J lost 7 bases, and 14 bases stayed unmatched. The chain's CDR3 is CASSQTHPLSGGINEQFF. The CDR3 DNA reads TGTGCCAGCAGCCAAACCCATCCACTTAGCGGGGGGATTAATGAGCAGTTCTTC.

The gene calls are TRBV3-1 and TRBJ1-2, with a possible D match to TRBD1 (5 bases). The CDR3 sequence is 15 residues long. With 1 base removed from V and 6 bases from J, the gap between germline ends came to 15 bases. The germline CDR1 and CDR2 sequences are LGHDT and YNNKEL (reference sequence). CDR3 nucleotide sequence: TGTGCCAGCAGCCAAGGGTCCGGGACCGCGAATGGCTACACCTTC. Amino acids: CASSQGSGTANGYTF.

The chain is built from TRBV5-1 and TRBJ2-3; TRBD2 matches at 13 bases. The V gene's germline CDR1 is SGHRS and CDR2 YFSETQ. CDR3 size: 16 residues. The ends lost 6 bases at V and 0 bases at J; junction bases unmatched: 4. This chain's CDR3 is CASTLGLAGSTDTQYF. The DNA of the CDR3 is TGCGCCAGCACCCTGGGACTAGCGGGAAGCACAGATACGCAGTATTTT.

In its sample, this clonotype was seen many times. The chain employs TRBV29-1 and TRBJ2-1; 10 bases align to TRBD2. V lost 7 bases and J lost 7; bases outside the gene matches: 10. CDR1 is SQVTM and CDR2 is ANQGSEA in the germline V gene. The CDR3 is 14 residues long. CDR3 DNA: TGCAGCGGGGGCCAGCGGGAGGGCCTGAATGAGCAGTTCTTC. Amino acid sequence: CSGGQREGLNEQFF.